Each of the 21 T cell receptor beta chains below was sequenced from the same sample in a study of T cell repertoires in cytomegalovirus infection. TCRdb re-analysed the reads in MiXCR, keeping a single row per CDR3 protein. The profile covers roughly 130,000 distinct CDR3 sequences, with roughly 9% appearing a single time and 10% taken by the ten largest. The sample consisted of PBMCs. All receptors derive from a human donor in good health (CMV status not recorded). Some clones in this sample may be carry-over from other donors' samples.

This clonotype was detected many times. This rearrangement joins TRBV7-9 to TRBJ2-7, with D possibly being TRBD2 (6 bases). Germline V gene lookup returns CDR1 SEHNR and CDR2 FQNEAQ (reference sequence). Trimming removed 6 bases at V and 2 bases at J, with 17 bases between. This CDR3 is 15 amino acids long. The CDR3 coding sequence is TGTGCCAGCAGACCGAGCCCCGGGGGTCCCTACGAGCAGTACTTC. Its protein product is CASRPSPGGPYEQYF.

Many counts were recorded for this clonotype. The V and J genes are TRBV20-1 and TRBJ1-4; 9 nucleotides align to TRBD1. Trimming removed 4 bases from V and 8 bases from J; junction bases left unmatched: 8. There are 14 residues in the CDR3. Germline V gives CDR1 DFQATT, CDR2 SNEGSKA (reference sequence). The CDR3 region has the DNA TGCAGTGCTAAAACAGGGGGCAGGCGGGAAAAACTGTTTTTT. This gives the protein CSAKTGGRREKLFF.

This clonotype has only a few counts. The gene calls are TRBV5-4 and TRBJ2-1; possibly TRBD1 for D (7 bases). In germline, CDR1 is SGHNT, CDR2 YYREEE (reference sequence). CDR3 length equals 16 residues. The V gene lost 4 bases and the J gene lost 0 bases, with 14 bases spanning the gap. CDR3: CASSRGQEGSYNEQFF. The CDR3 DNA sequence: TGTGCCAGCAGCAGAGGACAGGAGGGCTCCTACAATGAGCAGTTCTTC.

This clonotype has ten or more counts. The V gene is TRBV14, the J gene TRBJ2-7; 10 bases fit TRBD2. CDR3 length: 14 amino acids. With 6 bases clipped from V and 2 bases from J, the junction kept 4 bases outside the gene matches. Germline assignment: CDR1 SGHDN and CDR2 FVKESK. CDR3 bases: TGTGCCAGCAGACTCAGCGGGGGGGCCTACGAGCAGTACTTC. Its translation: CASRLSGGAYEQYF.

At least ten counts were recorded for this clonotype. The V gene is TRBV7-6, the J gene TRBJ2-7; 9 positions agree with TRBD1. Germline CDR1 is SGHVS and CDR2 is FNYEAQ. CDR3 length: 14 residues. V trimming: 3 bases; J trimming: 6 bases; junction bases outside the gene matches: 6. The CDR3 spells CASSFLTGGGEQYF. CDR3 sequence (DNA): TGTGCCAGCAGCTTCCTAACAGGGGGCGGCGAGCAGTACTTC.

The chain couples TRBV20-1 to TRBJ2-3; TRBD2 matches 10 bases. The ends lost 4 bases at V and 7 bases at J; junction bases unmatched: 20. There are 18 residues in the CDR3. Germline CDR1 and CDR2: DFQATT and SNEGSKA (reference sequence). The CDR3, as DNA: TGCAGTGCTACTACTTCTAGCGGGGGACCTGACGGAGTTTATACGCAGTATTTT. It yields the protein CSATTSSGGPDGVYTQYF.

Points on this clonotype: It may be a read error: a sequence one base away is much more abundant. The V gene is TRBV6-6, the J gene TRBJ2-6; D gene uncertain. There are 17 residues in the CDR3. The V gene's germline CDR1 is MNHNY and CDR2 SVGAGI (reference sequence). The CDR3 DNA follows: TGTGCCAACAGTCCAGGCAACCGAAGGTCGGGGGCCAACGTCCTGACTTTC. Translation: CANSPGNRRSGANVLTF.

This clonotype was counted at least ten times. This chain uses TRBV29-1 with TRBJ1-1; D unclear. CDR1 is SQVTM and CDR2 is ANQGSEA in the germline V gene. The CDR3 is made up of 13 amino acids. Trimming took 3 bases from V and 5 from J, leaving 13 bases between them. The chain's CDR3 is CSVDSPGWTEAFF. DNA of the CDR3: TGCAGCGTTGACTCCCCGGGGTGGACTGAAGCTTTCTTT.

V usage is TRBV18 and J usage is TRBJ2-4; D is possibly TRBD1 (6 bases). Trimming stripped 2 bases from V and 3 bases from J, with 20 bases between. This CDR3 comprises 18 residues. CDR1 is KGHSH and CDR2 is LQKENI in the germline V gene. The CDR3 here is CASSPKAQGTLGKNIQYF. In DNA, the CDR3 is TGTGCCAGCTCACCAAAGGCACAGGGAACCTTAGGCAAAAACATTCAGTACTTC.

V and J are TRBV20-1 and TRBJ2-3; perhaps TRBD1 as D (7 bases). CDR1 and CDR2 from the germline V gene are DFQATT and SNEGSKA (reference sequence). The V end lost 5 bases, the J end lost 1 base, and 16 bases lay between the germline ends. CDR3 length: 15 residues. CDR3 loop: CSAPRGGGGTDTQYF. The CDR3 DNA is TGCAGTGCTCCCCGAGGGGGCGGGGGCACAGATACGCAGTATTTT.

V gene TRBV29-1 combines with J gene TRBJ1-2; 7 nucleotides line up with TRBD1. CDR1 and CDR2 (germline): SQVTM, ANQGSEA. After removal of 2 bases from V and 4 bases from J, the junction contained 4 bases not matched to a gene. This CDR3 comprises 13 residues. The CDR3 DNA reads as TGCAGCGTTGAATCCAACAGGGGCTATGGCTACACCTTC. It is translated as CSVESNRGYGYTF. The full variable domain, with the rest looked up from reference TRBV29-1 and TRBJ1-2, is SAVISQKPSRDICQRGTSLTIQCQVDSQVTMMFWYRQQPGQSLTLIATANQGSEATYESGFVIDKFPISRPNLTFSTLTVSNMSPEDSSIYLCSVESNRGYGYTFGSGTRLTVV.

At least ten counts were recorded for this clonotype. The chain links TRBV7-2 to TRBJ2-7; 7 bases fit TRBD1. The CDR3 has 13 residues. Germline V gene data show CDR1 as SGHTA and CDR2 as FQGNSA. V was pared by 6 bases and J by 3 bases, with 5 bases of the junction left unmatched. CDR3 region: CASRPAGGYEQYF. Written as DNA, the CDR3 is TGTGCCAGCAGGCCCGCAGGGGGCTACGAGCAGTACTTC.

The sample holds many counts of this clonotype. V usage is TRBV5-4 and J usage is TRBJ2-1; no clear D. The germline V and J ends were trimmed by 3 bases and 6 bases, with 19 bases remaining between them. In germline, CDR1 is SGHNT, CDR2 YYREEE (reference sequence). This CDR3 region has 16 residues. As DNA, the CDR3 is TGTGCCAGCAGCTCCTCACAAGTTCGGAACCTCAATGAGCAGTTCTTC. It codes for CASSSSQVRNLNEQFF.

This clonotype was observed many times. This rearrangement joins TRBV6-2 or TRBV6-3 to TRBJ1-1, with D uncertain. CDR3 length equals 14 residues. Trimming took off 2 bases at V and 0 bases at J, with 7 bases between the two ends. Germline-derived CDR1 and CDR2 are MNHEY and SVGEGT. CDR3 residues: CASSYTAMNTEAFF. The CDR3 DNA follows: TGTGCCAGCAGTTACACGGCCATGAACACTGAAGCTTTCTTT.

This clonotype came up a few times. The genes are TRBV20-1 and TRBJ1-1; D remains unclear. Trimming took 3 bases from V and 3 from J, leaving 8 bases between them. CDR1 is DFQATT and CDR2 is SNEGSKA in the germline V gene (reference sequence). This CDR3 spans 12 amino acids. CDR3: CSASAGDTEAFF. CDR3 sequence (DNA): TGCAGTGCTAGTGCGGGAGACACTGAAGCTTTCTTT.

This clonotype was observed at least ten times. CDR3 nucleotide sequence: TGTGCCAGCAGCTCACAGAGGACAGGGGGACATAGCAATCAGCCCCAGCATTTT. Translating it yields CASSSQRTGGHSNQPQHF. V and J are TRBV7-2 and TRBJ1-5; 10 bases fit TRBD1. The trim removed 4 bases at V and 0 bases at J, leaving 9 bases unmatched. The CDR3 has 18 residues. Germline CDR1 is SGHTA and CDR2 is FQGNSA.

This clonotype was picked up many times. This chain uses TRBV12-3 or TRBV12-4 with TRBJ2-1, with 14 positions matching TRBD2. The CDR3 contains 15 residues. The V gene end was trimmed by 7 bases and the J gene end by 7 bases; junction bases not matched to a gene: 6. CDR3 coding DNA: TGTGCCAGCACCACGGGACTAGCGGGGGCGAATGAGCAGTTCTTC. Residues: CASTTGLAGANEQFF.

The chain is built from TRBV20-1 and TRBJ2-1, with 10 bases lining up with TRBD1. Looked up from germline, CDR1 is DFQATT and CDR2 is SNEGSKA (reference sequence). V dropped 5 bases and J dropped 6; count of bases not matched to a gene: 10. The CDR3 covers 15 residues. CDR3 coding DNA: TGCAGTGCTCCACGCCCGGGACAGGGGTCCAATGAGCAGTTCTTC. Protein product: CSAPRPGQGSNEQFF.

This clonotype came up many times. V gene TRBV7-2 combines with J gene TRBJ1-4; D unclear. Germline CDR1 is SGHTA and CDR2 is FQGNSA. There are 14 residues in the CDR3. V lost 5 bases and J lost 1, with 8 bases in between. The CDR3 DNA follows: TGTGCCAGCAGCACCGGGGTAACTAATGAAAAACTGTTTTTT. Residues: CASSTGVTNEKLFF. Filled out from reference TRBV7-2 and TRBJ1-4, the complete variable domain reads GAGVSQSPSNKVTEKGKDVELRCDPISGHTALYWYRQSLGQGLEFLIYFQGNSAPDKSGLPSDRFSAERTGGSVSTLTIQRTQQEDSAVYLCASSTGVTNEKLFFGSGTQLSVL.

This clonotype has more than one count but fewer than ten. The V gene is TRBV12-5, the J gene TRBJ2-5; no definite D call. The V end was cut by 2 bases, the J end by 4 bases, with 11 bases between. This CDR3 is built from 14 residues. From germline, CDR1 is LGHNT and CDR2 FRNRAP. The CDR3 sequence: CASGLNPERETQYF. The CDR3 DNA is TGTGCTAGTGGTTTGAACCCGGAGCGAGAGACCCAGTACTTC. Complete variable domain (other parts from reference TRBV12-5 and TRBJ2-5): DARVTQTPRHKVTEMGQEVTMRCQPILGHNTVFWYRQTMMQGLELLAYFRNRAPLDDSGMPKDRFSAEMPDATLATLKIQPSEPRDSAVYFCASGLNPERETQYFGPGTRLLVL.

Points on this clonotype: One junction end disagrees with the germline gene, perhaps due to a read error. V gene TRBV13 combines with J gene TRBJ2-3; perhaps D is TRBD1 or TRBD2 (5 bases each). The germline V gene encodes CDR1 PRHDT and CDR2 FYEKMQ (reference sequence). The CDR3 loop spans 14 amino acids. CDR3 loop: CASSFYGGTDMQYF. The DNA for the CDR3 is TGTGCCAGCAGCTTTTATGGGGGTACAGATATGCAGTATTTT.